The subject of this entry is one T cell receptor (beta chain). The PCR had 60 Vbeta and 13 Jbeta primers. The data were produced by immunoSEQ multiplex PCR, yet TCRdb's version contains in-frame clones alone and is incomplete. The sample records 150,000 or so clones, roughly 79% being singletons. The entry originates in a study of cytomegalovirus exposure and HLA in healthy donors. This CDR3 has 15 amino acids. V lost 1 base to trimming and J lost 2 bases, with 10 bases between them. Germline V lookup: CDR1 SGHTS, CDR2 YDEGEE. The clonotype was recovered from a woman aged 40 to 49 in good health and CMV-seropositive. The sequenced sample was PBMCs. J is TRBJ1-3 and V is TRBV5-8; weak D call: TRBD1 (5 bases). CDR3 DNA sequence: TGTGCCAGCAGCTTGAGGGGTCTCCCTGGAAACACCATATATTTT. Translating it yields CASSLRGLPGNTIYF.